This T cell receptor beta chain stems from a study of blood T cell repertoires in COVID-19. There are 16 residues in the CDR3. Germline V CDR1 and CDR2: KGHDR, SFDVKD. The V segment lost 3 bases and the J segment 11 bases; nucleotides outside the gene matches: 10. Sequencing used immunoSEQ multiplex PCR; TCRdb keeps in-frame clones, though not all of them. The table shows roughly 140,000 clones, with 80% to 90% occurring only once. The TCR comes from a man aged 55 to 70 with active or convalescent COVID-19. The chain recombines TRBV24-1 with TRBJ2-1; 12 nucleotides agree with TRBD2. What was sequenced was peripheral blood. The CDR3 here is CATSDPRTSGRPQQFF. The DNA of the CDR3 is TGTGCCACCAGTGATCCAAGAACTAGCGGGAGGCCACAGCAGTTCTTC.